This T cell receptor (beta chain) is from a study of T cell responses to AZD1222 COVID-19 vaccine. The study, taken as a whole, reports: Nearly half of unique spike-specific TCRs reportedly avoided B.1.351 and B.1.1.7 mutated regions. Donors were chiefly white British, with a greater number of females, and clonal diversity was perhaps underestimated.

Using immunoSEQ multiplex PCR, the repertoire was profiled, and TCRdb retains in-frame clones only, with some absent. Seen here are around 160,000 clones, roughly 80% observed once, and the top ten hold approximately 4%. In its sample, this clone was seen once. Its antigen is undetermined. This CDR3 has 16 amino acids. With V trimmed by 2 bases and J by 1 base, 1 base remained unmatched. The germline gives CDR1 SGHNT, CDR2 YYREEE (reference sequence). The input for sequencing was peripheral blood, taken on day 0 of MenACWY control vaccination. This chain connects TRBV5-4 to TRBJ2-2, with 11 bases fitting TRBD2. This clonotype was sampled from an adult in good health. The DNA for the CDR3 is TGTGCCAGCAGCTTAGGACTAGCGGGGAACACCGGGGAGCTGTTTTTT. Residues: CASSLGLAGNTGELFF.